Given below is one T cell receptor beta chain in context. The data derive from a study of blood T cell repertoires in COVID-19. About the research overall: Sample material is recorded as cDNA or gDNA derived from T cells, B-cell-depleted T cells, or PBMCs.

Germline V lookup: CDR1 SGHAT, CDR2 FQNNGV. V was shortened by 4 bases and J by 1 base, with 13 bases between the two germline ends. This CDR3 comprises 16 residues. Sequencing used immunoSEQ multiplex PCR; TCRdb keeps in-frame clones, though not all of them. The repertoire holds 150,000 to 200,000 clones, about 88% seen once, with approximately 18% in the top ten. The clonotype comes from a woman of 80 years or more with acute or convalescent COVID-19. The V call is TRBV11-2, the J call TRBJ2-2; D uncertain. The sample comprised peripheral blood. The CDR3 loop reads CASSYYSSLNTGELFF. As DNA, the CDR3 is TGTGCCAGCAGCTATTACTCGAGTCTGAACACCGGGGAGCTGTTTTTT.